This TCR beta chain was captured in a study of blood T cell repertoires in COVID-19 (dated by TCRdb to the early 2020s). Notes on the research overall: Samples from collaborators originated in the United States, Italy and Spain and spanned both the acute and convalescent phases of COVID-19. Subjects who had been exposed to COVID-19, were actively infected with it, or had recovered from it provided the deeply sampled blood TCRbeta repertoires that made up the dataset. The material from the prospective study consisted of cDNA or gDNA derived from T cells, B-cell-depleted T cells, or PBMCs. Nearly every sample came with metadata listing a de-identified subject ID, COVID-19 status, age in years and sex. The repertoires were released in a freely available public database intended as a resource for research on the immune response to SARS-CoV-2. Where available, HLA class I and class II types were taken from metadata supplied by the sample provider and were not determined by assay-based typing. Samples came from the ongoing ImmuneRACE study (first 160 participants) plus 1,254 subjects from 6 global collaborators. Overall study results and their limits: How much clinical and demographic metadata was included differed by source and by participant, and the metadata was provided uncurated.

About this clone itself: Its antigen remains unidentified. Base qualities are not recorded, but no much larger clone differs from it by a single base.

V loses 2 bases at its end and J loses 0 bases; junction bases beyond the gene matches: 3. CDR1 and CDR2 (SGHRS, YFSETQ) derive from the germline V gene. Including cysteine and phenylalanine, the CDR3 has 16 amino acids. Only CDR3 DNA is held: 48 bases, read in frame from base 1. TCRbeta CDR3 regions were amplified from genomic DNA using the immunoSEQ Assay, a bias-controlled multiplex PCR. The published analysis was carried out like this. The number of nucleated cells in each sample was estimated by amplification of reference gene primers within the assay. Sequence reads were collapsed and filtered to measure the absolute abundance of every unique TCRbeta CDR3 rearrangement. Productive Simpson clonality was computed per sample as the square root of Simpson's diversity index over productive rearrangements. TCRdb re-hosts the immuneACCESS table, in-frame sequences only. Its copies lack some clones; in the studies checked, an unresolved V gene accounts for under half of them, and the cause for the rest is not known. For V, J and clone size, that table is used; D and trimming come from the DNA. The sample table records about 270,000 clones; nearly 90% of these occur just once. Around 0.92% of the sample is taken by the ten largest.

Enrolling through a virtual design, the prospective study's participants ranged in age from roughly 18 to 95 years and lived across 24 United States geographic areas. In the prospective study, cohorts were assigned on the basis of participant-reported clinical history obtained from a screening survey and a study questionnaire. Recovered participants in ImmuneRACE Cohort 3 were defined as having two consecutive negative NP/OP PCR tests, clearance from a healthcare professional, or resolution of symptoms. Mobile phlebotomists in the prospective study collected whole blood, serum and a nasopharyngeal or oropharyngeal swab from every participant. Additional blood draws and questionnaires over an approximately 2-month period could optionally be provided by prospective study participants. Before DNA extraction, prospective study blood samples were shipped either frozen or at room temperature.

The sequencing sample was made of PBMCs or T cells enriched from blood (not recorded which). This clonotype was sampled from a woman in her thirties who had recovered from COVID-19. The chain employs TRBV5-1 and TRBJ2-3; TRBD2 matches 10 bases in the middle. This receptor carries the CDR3 CASSFGLAASTDTQYF. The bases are TGCGCCAGCAGCTTCGGACTAGCGGCTAGCACAGATACGCAGTATTTT.